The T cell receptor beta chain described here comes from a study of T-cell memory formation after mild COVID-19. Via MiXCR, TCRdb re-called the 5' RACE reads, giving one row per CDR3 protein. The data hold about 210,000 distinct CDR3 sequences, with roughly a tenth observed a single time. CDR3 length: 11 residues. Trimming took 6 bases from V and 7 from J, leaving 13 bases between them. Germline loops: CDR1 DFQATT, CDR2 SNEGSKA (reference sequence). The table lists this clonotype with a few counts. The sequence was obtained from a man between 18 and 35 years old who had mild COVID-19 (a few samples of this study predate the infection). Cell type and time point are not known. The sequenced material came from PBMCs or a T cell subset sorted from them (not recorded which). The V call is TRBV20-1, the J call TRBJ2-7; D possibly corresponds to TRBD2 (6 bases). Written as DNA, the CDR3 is TGCAGTGCCGGGGGACCCGCGGAGCAGTACTTC. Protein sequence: CSAGGPAEQYF.